This is a list of T cell receptor beta chains from one sample in a study of molecular identifiers for immune sequencing clone quantification. TCRdb re-called the PCR reads through MiXCR, storing one row per CDR3 protein. Seen here are some 590,000 distinct CDR3 sequences, about 25% observed once, and the top ten hold approximately 0.75%. Sequenced: naive CD8+ T cells from blood, with Jurkat cell RNA spiked in. The receptors were gathered from a human donor in good health. Some libraries in this study had Jurkat cell RNA spiked in. The CDR3 runs from the conserved cysteine through the conserved F or W. Each record gives: J gene, V gene, CDR3 protein.

j_call: TRBJ2-5; v_call: TRBV5-1; cdr3_aa: CASSLAYQETQYF
j_call: TRBJ2-7; v_call: TRBV14; cdr3_aa: CASSPWGDRPSSYEQYF
j_call: TRBJ2-7; v_call: TRBV7-2; cdr3_aa: CASSSRQGPAYEQYF
j_call: TRBJ2-5; v_call: TRBV14; cdr3_aa: CASSQAASSLFEETQYF
j_call: TRBJ1-2; v_call: TRBV10-2; cdr3_aa: CARVIGVNYGYTF
j_call: TRBJ1-5; v_call: TRBV12-5; cdr3_aa: CASGLGQGTSQPQHF
j_call: TRBJ1-6; v_call: TRBV6-2/TRBV6-3; cdr3_aa: CASSYSAGTPGSPLHF
j_call: TRBJ1-1; v_call: TRBV15; cdr3_aa: CATSGGSTAEAFF
j_call: TRBJ2-2; v_call: TRBV5-6; cdr3_aa: CASSLGLQDTGELFF
j_call: TRBJ1-5; v_call: TRBV19; cdr3_aa: CASSIWEYQPQHF
j_call: TRBJ2-4; v_call: TRBV7-9; cdr3_aa: CASSPRDLAKNIQYF